The rows below give T cell receptor beta chains drawn from one sample of a study of OX40 agonist ivuxolimab in advanced cancers. Repertoires were generated with immunoSEQ multiplex PCR, while TCRdb's copy carries only in-frame clones and drops some. The sample consists of roughly 67,000 clones, roughly 80% of them appearing once. This specimen was CD4+ or CD8+ T cells sorted from blood, taken in a trial of the OX40 agonist ivuxolimab. The receptors derive from an adult with an advanced solid tumor such as melanoma, head and neck, liver or kidney cancer. Each CDR3 is given with its conserved first and last residue. The D gene is left open where the match is weak. Size is stated for part of the rows, as once, few or many counts, or as a class when the clone is expanded.

cdr3_aa	cdr3_nt	clone_size	d_call	v_call	j_call
CASSLGGAKEQFF	TGTGCCAGCAGCTTAGGGGGAGCTAAGGAGCAGTTCTTC	once	-	TRBV11-3	TRBJ2-1
CASSPKPTGTDTQYF	TGTGCCAGCAGCCCGAAGCCGACGGGCACAGATACGCAGTATTTT	-	-	TRBV11-2	TRBJ2-3
CASSILAGLYNEQFF	TGTGCCAGTAGTATACTAGCGGGACTTTACAATGAGCAGTTCTTC	-	TRBD2	TRBV19	TRBJ2-1
CAWSSGQGTDNEQFF	TGTGCCTGGAGTTCAGGACAGGGAACCGACAATGAGCAGTTCTTC	once	TRBD1	TRBV30	TRBJ2-1
CASSPGQGETQYF	TGCGCCAGCAGCCCAGGACAGGGGGAGACCCAGTACTTC	-	TRBD1	TRBV5-1	TRBJ2-5
CASSIRTGDSYEQYF	TGTGCCAGTAGTATAAGGACAGGGGATTCCTACGAGCAGTACTTC	-	TRBD1	TRBV19	TRBJ2-7
CAWSAGQGIKTQYF	TGTGCCTGGAGTGCAGGACAGGGGATAAAGACCCAGTACTTC	-	TRBD1	TRBV30	TRBJ2-5
CASSDSHFRQGASTDTQYF	TGTGCCAGCAGTGATTCCCATTTTAGACAGGGGGCGAGCACAGATACGCAGTATTTT	few	TRBD1	TRBV2	TRBJ2-3
CASSLEVNGELFF	TGTGCCAGCAGCTTGGAGGTCAACGGGGAGCTGTTTTTT	-	-	TRBV5-6	TRBJ2-2
CSFREGSWADTQYF	TGCAGCTTCCGGGAGGGCAGCTGGGCAGATACGCAGTATTTT	-	TRBD2	TRBV29-1	TRBJ2-3
CASSRRVNTEAFF	TGCGCCAGCAGCCGGCGGGTGAACACTGAAGCTTTCTTT	-	-	TRBV10-1	TRBJ1-1
CASSLVALAGGPTGELFF	TGTGCCAGCAGCTTAGTCGCTCTAGCGGGAGGCCCCACCGGGGAGCTGTTTTTT	once	TRBD2	TRBV13	TRBJ2-2
CASAPGWSSNYGYTF	TGTGCCAGCGCCCCAGGGTGGAGTTCGAACTATGGCTACACCTTC	-	-	TRBV6-1	TRBJ1-2
CASSYSDNSGNTIYF	TGTGCCAGCAGTTACTCCGACAACTCTGGAAACACCATATATTTT	-	-	TRBV6-6	TRBJ1-3
CASSQDTGVSGNTIYF	TGCGCCAGCAGCCAAGATACGGGTGTCTCTGGAAACACCATATATTTT	-	-	TRBV4-3	TRBJ1-3
CASSLRTSGGPDTQYF	TGTGCCAGCAGCCTTAGGACTAGCGGGGGCCCAGATACGCAGTATTTT	-	-	TRBV21-1	TRBJ2-3
CASSSGGPTGELFF	TGTGCCAGCAGCTCCGGGGGGCCCACCGGGGAGCTGTTTTTT	-	-	TRBV7-3	TRBJ2-2
CASSFSNYGYTF	TGTGCCAGCAGCTTCTCTAACTATGGCTACACCTTC	-	-	TRBV7-2	TRBJ1-2
CASSAEGGGLQSYNEQFF	TGTGCCAGCAGCGCCGAGGGGGGTGGTCTACAATCCTACAATGAGCAGTTCTTC	-	-	TRBV7-6	TRBJ2-1
CASSFATGLNSPLHF	TGTGCCAGCAGTTTCGCGACAGGCCTTAATTCACCCCTCCACTTT	-	-	TRBV28	TRBJ1-6
CASSQRSRGQTNEKLFF	TGCGCCAGCAGCCAACGGAGCCGGGGGCAGACTAATGAAAAACTGTTTTTT	-	-	TRBV4-3	TRBJ1-4
CASHTGGAGNEQFF	TGTGCCAGCCACACAGGGGGCGCGGGCAATGAGCAGTTCTTC	-	TRBD1	TRBV6-1	TRBJ2-1